The clone carrying this T cell receptor beta chain was recorded at least ten times. This specimen comes from a study of CXCR3 chemokines and chemotherapy response in bladder cancer. Each CDR3 protein gets one entry after TCRdb re-called the PCR reads with MiXCR. The table includes around 13,000 distinct CDR3 sequences, 9.5% to 15% detected once. The CDR3 loop spans 16 amino acids. V was pared by 6 bases and J by 10 bases, with 26 bases between. Sample collection occurred from a patient whose treatment included neoadjuvant chemotherapy. This TCR came from a human donor with bladder cancer that did not respond to neoadjuvant chemotherapy. The chain uses TRBV12-3 or TRBV12-4 and TRBJ2-3; weak D call: TRBD1 (7 bases). The CDR3 DNA reads as TGTGCCAGCAGGGCCCTGGGACTCCAGGGACAGTGGGCGCAGTATTTT. This translates into CASRALGLQGQWAQYF.